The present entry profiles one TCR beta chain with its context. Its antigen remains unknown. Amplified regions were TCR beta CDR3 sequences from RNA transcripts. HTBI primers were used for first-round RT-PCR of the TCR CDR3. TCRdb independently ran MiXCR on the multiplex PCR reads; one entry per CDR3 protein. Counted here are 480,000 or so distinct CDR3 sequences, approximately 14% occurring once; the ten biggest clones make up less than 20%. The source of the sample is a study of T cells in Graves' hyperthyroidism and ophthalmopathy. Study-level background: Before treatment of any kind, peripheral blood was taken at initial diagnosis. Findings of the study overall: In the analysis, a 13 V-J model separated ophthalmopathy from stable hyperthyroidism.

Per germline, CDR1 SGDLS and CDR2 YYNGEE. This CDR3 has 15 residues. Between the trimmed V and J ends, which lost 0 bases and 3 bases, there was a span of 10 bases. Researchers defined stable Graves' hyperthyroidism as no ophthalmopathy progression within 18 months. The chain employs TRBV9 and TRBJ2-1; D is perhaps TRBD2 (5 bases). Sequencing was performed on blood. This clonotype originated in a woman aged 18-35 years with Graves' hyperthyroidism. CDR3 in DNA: TGTGCCAGCAGCGTAGTGTCGGGAAACTACAATGAGCAGTTCTTC. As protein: CASSVVSGNYNEQFF. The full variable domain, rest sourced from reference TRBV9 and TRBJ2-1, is DSGVTQTPKHLITATGQRVTLRCSPRSGDLSVYWYQQSLDQGLQFLIQYYNGEERAKGNILERFSAQQFPDLHSELNLSSLELGDSALYFCASSVVSGNYNEQFFGPGTRLTVL.